This TCR beta chain appears in the sequencing data of a study of glioma-infiltrating T cells. Findings and caveats of the study: Gliomas, especially low-grade, showed above-expected tissue-blood divergence; non-neoplastic patients showed below.

Using RNA template, CDR3s of TCR alpha and beta were amplified with iRepertoire arm-PCR. For one-step reverse transcription and amplification, 100-400 ng of tissue mRNA or PBMC total RNA was used. TCRdb recomputed calls from the multiplex PCR reads with MiXCR, one row per CDR3 protein. The table shows 20,000 to 25,000 distinct CDR3 sequences, with around 23% occurring only once. This clonotype was detected many times. What it binds is unknown. This clonotype was obtained from a human donor with low-grade glioma or glioblastoma, undergoing nonglioma brain surgery, or in good health (not recorded which). Source material: glioma tissue, nonneoplastic brain tissue, or PBMCs (not recorded which).

In DNA form, the CDR3 reads TGTGCCAGCAGTTACTCGACAGTCAAGGCAACTAATGAAAAACTGTTTTTT. Amino acids: CASSYSTVKATNEKLFF. The V and J genes are TRBV6-2 or TRBV6-3 and TRBJ1-4; D is perhaps TRBD1 (5 bases). The V and J ends lost 0 bases and 0 bases respectively, with 11 bases between them. The CDR3 consists of 17 residues. CDR1 is MNHEY, CDR2 SVGEGT, per germline.